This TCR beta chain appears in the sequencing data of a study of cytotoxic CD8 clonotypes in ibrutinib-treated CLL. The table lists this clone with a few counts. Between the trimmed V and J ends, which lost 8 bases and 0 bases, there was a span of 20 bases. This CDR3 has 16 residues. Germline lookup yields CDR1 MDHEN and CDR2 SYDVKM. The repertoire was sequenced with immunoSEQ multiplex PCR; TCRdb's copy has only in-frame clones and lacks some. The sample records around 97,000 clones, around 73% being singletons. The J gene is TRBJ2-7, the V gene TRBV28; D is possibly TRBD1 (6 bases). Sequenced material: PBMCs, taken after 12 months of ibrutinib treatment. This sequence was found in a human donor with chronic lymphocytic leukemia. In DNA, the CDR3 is TGTGCCAGCTTAGACCCCGGGACAAAGAGCTCCTACGAGCAGTACTTC. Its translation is CASLDPGTKSSYEQYF.